This T cell receptor (beta chain) was recovered during a study of CD8+ T cells in alopecia areata. Study-level background: C3H/HeJ donors with spontaneous alopecia, roughly 6-12 months old, supplied skin grafts to roughly 7-10-week-old female C3H/HeJ mice.

This clone was picked up a small number of times. Gene names and germline match the mouse. Read data end 4 residues before the CDR3 end; the end is taken from the germline J gene. CDR3 length: 16 residues. The V gene end was trimmed by 4 bases and the J gene end by 0 bases; junction bases not matched to a gene: 3. Germline CDR1 and CDR2: NSQYPW and LRSPGD (reference sequence). In each case, RNA was isolated and then reverse transcribed into cDNA as the sequencing template. Sequencing was performed with immunoSEQ multiplex PCR; in TCRdb, only in-frame clones are kept and a portion is missing. The specimen has over 250,000 clones, none found just once. A panel of CD4, CD8alpha, NKG2D, NKG2ACE and other markers served to sort pooled cutaneous lymph node cells.

Sample: CD4+ T cells sorted from a lymph node. V gene TRBV1 combines with J gene TRBJ2-2, with TRBD2 identical over 9 bases. This clonotype was obtained from a C3H/HeJ mouse with alopecia areata. This line is of MHC haplotype H2-k. Partial CDR3 DNA: TGCACCTGCAGTGTTGGACTGGGGACAAACACCGGG. It encodes CTCSVGLGTNTG. The entire CDR3 protein reads CTCSVGLGTNTGQLYF.